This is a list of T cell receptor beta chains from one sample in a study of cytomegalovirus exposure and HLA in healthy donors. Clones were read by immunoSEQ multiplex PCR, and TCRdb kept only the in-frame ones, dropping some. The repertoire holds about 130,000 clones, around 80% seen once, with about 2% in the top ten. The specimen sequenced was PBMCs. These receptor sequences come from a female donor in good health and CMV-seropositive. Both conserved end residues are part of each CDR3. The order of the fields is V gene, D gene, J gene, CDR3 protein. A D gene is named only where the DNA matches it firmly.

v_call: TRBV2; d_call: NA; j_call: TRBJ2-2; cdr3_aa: CASLRDIYTGELFF
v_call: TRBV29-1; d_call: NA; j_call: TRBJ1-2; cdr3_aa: CSARWRDGYTF
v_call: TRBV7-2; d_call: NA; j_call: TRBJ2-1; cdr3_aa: CASSLSGARSYNEQFF
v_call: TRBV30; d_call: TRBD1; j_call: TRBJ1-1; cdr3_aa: CAWSEPGGRTEAFF
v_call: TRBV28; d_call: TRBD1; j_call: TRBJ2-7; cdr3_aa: CASSDRVEQYF
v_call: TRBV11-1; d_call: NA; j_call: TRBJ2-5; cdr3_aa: CASSRESGETQYF
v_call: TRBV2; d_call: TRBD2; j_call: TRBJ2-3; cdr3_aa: CASRGLAGVGTQYF
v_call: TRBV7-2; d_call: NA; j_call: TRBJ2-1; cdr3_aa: CASSLAGNSYNEQFF
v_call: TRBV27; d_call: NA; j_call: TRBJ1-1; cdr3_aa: CASRQGFNTEAFF
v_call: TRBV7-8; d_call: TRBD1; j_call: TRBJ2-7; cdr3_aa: CASTPDRGFTYEQYF
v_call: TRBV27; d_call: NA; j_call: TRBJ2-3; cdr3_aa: CASSLVGVGDTQYF
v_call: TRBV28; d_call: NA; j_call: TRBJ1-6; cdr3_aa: CASSLRGSYNSPLHF
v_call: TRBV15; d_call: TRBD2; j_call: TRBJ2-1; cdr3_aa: CATSRDPRLGGSSYNEQFF
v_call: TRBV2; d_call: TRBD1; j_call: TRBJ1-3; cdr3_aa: CASIPDRGHGNTIYF
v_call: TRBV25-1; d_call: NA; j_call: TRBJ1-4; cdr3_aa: CASKPDPGHNEKLFF
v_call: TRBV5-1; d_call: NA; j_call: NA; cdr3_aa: CASSRQIHTYEQYF
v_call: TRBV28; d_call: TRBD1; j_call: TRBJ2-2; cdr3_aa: CASSPIRGRVANTGELFF
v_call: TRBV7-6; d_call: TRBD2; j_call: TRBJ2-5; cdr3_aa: CASSPTARLAGETQYF
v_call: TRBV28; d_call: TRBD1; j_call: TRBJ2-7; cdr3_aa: CASSPFGTGGIATYEQYF
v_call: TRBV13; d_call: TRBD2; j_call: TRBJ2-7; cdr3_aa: CASSSKGTSDTINSYEQYF
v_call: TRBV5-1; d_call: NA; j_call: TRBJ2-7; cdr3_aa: CASSLGLYEQYF
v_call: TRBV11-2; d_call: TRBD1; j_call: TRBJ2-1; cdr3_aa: CASNTLPGQGFF
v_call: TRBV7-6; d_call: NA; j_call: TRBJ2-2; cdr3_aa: CASSLVAEANTGELFF
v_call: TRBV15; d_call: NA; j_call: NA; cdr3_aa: CATSRDIRKDYEQYF
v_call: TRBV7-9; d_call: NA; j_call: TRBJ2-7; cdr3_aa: CASSLGQVHEQYF